One T cell receptor beta chain is described in this entry. This sample stems from a study of blood T cell repertoires in COVID-19. Study context: The United States, Italy and Spain supplied acute and convalescent COVID-19 samples. PBMCs, B-cell-depleted T cells, or T cells were the source of the cDNA or gDNA that made up the material.

As handled by the study authors: The assay estimated nucleated cells by amplifying reference gene primers. Using immunoSEQ multiplex PCR, the repertoire was profiled, and TCRdb retains in-frame clones only, with some absent. The V and J calls and the clone size are those of that table, but D and trimming were determined from the DNA. Among around 220,000 clones listed, around 87% were seen once. Patients of the Seattle cohort, enrolled during active infection, were followed longitudinally. Trimming shortened V by 1 base and J by 0 bases, and 12 bases separated the two germline ends. CDR3 length equals 16 residues. Germline V gene data show CDR1 as KGHDR and CDR2 as SFDVKD.

The source of this sequence is a woman in her 50s with COVID-19, enrolled during active disease. The material sequenced was peripheral blood. J is TRBJ2-7 and V is TRBV24-1; maybe TRBD2 (6 bases). The CDR3 protein is CATSDFGGPPSYEQYV. As DNA, the CDR3 is TGTGCCACCAGTGATTTCGGGGGACCACCCTCCTACGAGCAGTACGTC.